The entry below gives a single T cell receptor (beta chain) sequence along with its context. Antigen: not known. The data belong to a study of beta chain features in type 1 diabetes. Study-level information: Investigators examined 107,917,701 sorted cells across all samples. Study-wide results and caveats: In these data, an HLA type influence on TCRB rearrangement remained unresolved. Moderately but significantly shorter TCRB CDR3s were found in Type 1 diabetes patients in all four CD4+ subsets.

Trimming stripped 7 bases from V and 2 bases from J, with 16 bases between. Germline V CDR1 and CDR2: SGHTA, FQGNSA. The CDR3 spans 15 residues. Expressed TCRB transcripts were sequenced, since all the RNA that had been isolated was reverse transcribed. The protocol was immunoSEQ multiplex PCR, while the TCRdb copy is restricted to in-frame clones and leaves out a portion. In the table there are about 170,000 clones, roughly 8% of which are singletons. CD4+ naive, central memory, regulatory and stem cell-like memory subsets were isolated by sorting on CD45RO/CCR7/CD25/CD127/CD95/CD27. Purities over 95% were achieved in all sorted populations.

This TCR was recovered from a man younger than 35 with type 1 diabetes. The sample taken for sequencing was central memory CD4+ T cells from blood. The rearrangement joins TRBV7-2 to TRBJ2-3; possible D gene TRBD2, 5 bases. For the CDR3, the DNA is TGTGCCAGCAATGGGGAGACTACCACCACAGATACGCAGTATTTT. Its protein product is CASNGETTTTDTQYF. Variable domain in full (rest from reference TRBV7-2 and TRBJ2-3): GAGVSQSPSNKVTEKGKDVELRCDPISGHTALYWYRQSLGQGLEFLIYFQGNSAPDKSGLPSDRFSAERTGGSVSTLTIQRTQQEDSAVYLCASNGETTTTDTQYFGPGTRLTVL.